The 24 T cell receptor beta chains listed next were all sequenced from one sample in a study of T-cell reconstitution after alpha-beta-depleted transplantation in children. Unique molecular identifiers featured in how the TCRbeta library was prepared. TCRdb ran MiXCR on the PCR reads and lists one entry per CDR3 protein. Among 280,000 or so distinct CDR3 sequences listed, about 9.9% were seen once. This material consisted of peripheral blood, taken 180 days after TCRalphabeta/CD19-depleted stem cell transplant. Receptors were obtained from a male patient aged 2 to 10 who had a stem cell transplant for chronic granulomatous disease, so the T cells may come from the graft donor.

This clonotype was seen repeatedly, ten times or more. This sequence joins TRBV5-1 and TRBJ2-2, with D possibly TRBD2 on 7 matching bases. The CDR3 loop spans 15 amino acids. CDR1 and CDR2 (germline): SGHRS, YFSETQ. The germline V and J ends were trimmed by 5 bases and 3 bases, with 14 bases remaining between them. The CDR3 protein is CASSFRGADTGELFF. The CDR3 DNA follows: TGCGCCAGCAGTTTCCGGGGGGCGGACACCGGGGAGCTGTTTTTT.

V and J are TRBV20-1 and TRBJ2-1; 12 nucleotides line up with TRBD2. V lost 3 bases, J lost 3 bases, and 6 bases stayed unmatched. The CDR3 extends over 16 amino acids. Per the germline V gene, CDR1 is DFQATT and CDR2 is SNEGSKA (reference sequence). CDR3 nucleotides: TGCAGTGCTAGTCCTAGCGGGAGGGTCGGCTACAATGAGCAGTTCTTC. Encoded protein: CSASPSGRVGYNEQFF.

This clonotype came up many times. The rearrangement joins TRBV11-3 to TRBJ2-2; 8 bases match TRBD1. J lost 2 bases, V lost 3 bases, and 5 bases had no gene match. The length of the CDR3 is 16 residues. Germline CDR1 is SGHNT and CDR2 is YENEEA. The CDR3: CASSFGTGLNTGELFF. The CDR3 DNA reads TGTGCCAGCAGCTTTGGGACAGGACTCAACACCGGGGAGCTGTTTTTT.

In its sample, this clonotype was seen a few times. This CDR3 reads CASSYGGPGYEQYF. The CDR3 nucleotides are TGTGCCAGCAGTTACGGGGGGCCCGGCTACGAGCAGTACTTC. The chain employs TRBV6-2 or TRBV6-3 and TRBJ2-7; perhaps D is TRBD1 or TRBD2 (6 bases each). The germline gives CDR1 MNHEY, CDR2 SVGEGT. Trimming stripped 2 bases from V and 3 bases from J, with 11 bases between. The CDR3 runs to 14 residues.

In this sample, this clonotype turned up many times. V and J are TRBV11-2 and TRBJ2-1; D possibly corresponds to TRBD2 (6 bases). This CDR3 comprises 14 residues. V was cut by 2 bases and J by 6 bases, with 11 bases left in between. The V gene's germline CDR1 is SGHAT and CDR2 FQNNGV. CDR3 region: CASSLLGGANEQFF. CDR3 bases: TGTGCCAGCAGCTTACTCGGCGGGGCCAATGAGCAGTTCTTC.

This clonotype was counted many times. The chain joins TRBV7-2 to TRBJ1-2; TRBD1 agrees at 8 bases. This CDR3 comprises 14 residues. CDR1 and CDR2 (germline): SGHTA, FQGNSA. V trimming: 5 bases; J trimming: 2 bases; junction bases outside the gene matches: 4. The CDR3 DNA reads as TGTGCCAGCAGCGCCCGACAGGGGAACTATGGCTACACCTTC. Amino acids: CASSARQGNYGYTF. The full variable domain, its missing parts supplied by reference TRBV7-2 and TRBJ1-2, is GAGVSQSPSNKVTEKGKDVELRCDPISGHTALYWYRQSLGQGLEFLIYFQGNSAPDKSGLPSDRFSAERTGGSVSTLTIQRTQQEDSAVYLCASSARQGNYGYTFGSGTRLTVV.

This clonotype was detected ten times or more. The V and J genes are TRBV5-4 and TRBJ2-2, with D maybe TRBD2 (6 bases). The ends were cut back, 0 bases at V and 3 bases at J, with 9 bases in the middle. The CDR3 runs 15 residues. The germline CDR1 and CDR2 sequences are SGHNT and YYREEE (reference sequence). CDR3 loop: CASSLGVADTGELFF. The CDR3 nucleotides read TGTGCCAGCAGCTTGGGCGTAGCGGACACCGGGGAGCTGTTTTTT.

This clonotype was counted ten times or more. The gene calls are TRBV12-3 or TRBV12-4 and TRBJ2-7; a weak D match, TRBD2 (5 bases). The CDR3 is made up of 18 amino acids. V lost 3 bases and J lost 2, with 23 bases in between. CDR3 in amino acids: CASSLELVTGIRTYEQYF. DNA of the CDR3: TGTGCCAGCAGTTTGGAGTTGGTCACGGGAATTAGAACCTACGAGCAGTACTTC.

This clonotype has at least ten counts. The chain recombines TRBV7-9 with TRBJ2-1, with TRBD1 as a possible D gene (6 bases). Trimming pared 7 bases from V and 10 bases from J, leaving 14 bases between. The CDR3 runs 12 residues. Germline V gene sequence: CDR1 SEHNR, CDR2 FQNEAQ (reference sequence). CDR3 DNA sequence: TGTGCCAGCACCCAGGGACATAAAGAGCAGTTCTTC. This gives the protein CASTQGHKEQFF.

Remarks on this clonotype: A much larger clone lies a single base off, so this may be a read error. This sequence joins TRBV12-3 or TRBV12-4 and TRBJ2-3, with 7 bases that match TRBD2. This CDR3 has 14 amino acids. The CDR3 DNA reads as TGTGCCAGCAGTTTAAAGGGACTAACAGATATGCAGTATTTT. Translating gives CASSLKGLTDMQYF.

Ten or more counts support this clonotype. The chain uses TRBV20-1 and TRBJ1-1; no firm D call. V lost 3 bases and J lost 3, with 5 bases in between. Germline V gene data show CDR1 as DFQATT and CDR2 as SNEGSKA (reference sequence). This CDR3 region has 11 residues. CDR3 DNA: TGCAGTGCTAGTCGGGACACTGAAGCTTTCTTT. Protein product: CSASRDTEAFF.

This clonotype appeared many times. The rearrangement links TRBV6-1 to TRBJ1-3, with no clear D. CDR1 is MNHNS, CDR2 SASEGT, per germline. V was cut by 6 bases and J by 4 bases, with 13 bases left in between. The CDR3 runs 14 residues. CDR3 in amino acids: CASRAGPRGNTIYF. The CDR3 region has the DNA TGTGCCAGCAGGGCAGGCCCACGGGGAAACACCATATATTTT.

This clonotype showed up many times. The chain has TRBV12-3 or TRBV12-4 and TRBJ2-3; TRBD1 agrees at 7 bases. The CDR3 is 14 amino acids. Unmatched junction bases numbered 11, after V lost 7 bases and J lost 7 bases. The CDR3 is CASTKDRVVNTQYF. DNA for the CDR3: TGTGCCAGCACTAAAGACAGGGTAGTAAATACGCAGTATTTT.

A remark on this clonotype: This could be a read error, since a much larger clone is one nucleotide away. This rearrangement joins TRBV20-1 to TRBJ2-1, with 11 bases that match TRBD2. V shed 2 bases and J 6 bases; nucleotides not matched to a gene: 12. This CDR3 region has 17 residues. Germline CDR1 reads DFQATT; CDR2 reads SNEGSKA (reference sequence). The CDR3 DNA reads as TGCAGTGCTAGACAAAAACTAGCGGGAGTGTCTTGCAATGAGCAGTTCTTC. As protein: CSARQKLAGVSCNEQFF.

As regards this clonotype: Since a much larger clone is just one base distant, this may be a read error. V usage is TRBV12-3 or TRBV12-4 and J usage is TRBJ2-2; TRBD2 might be the D (6 bases). V lost 5 bases and J lost 4, with 20 bases in between. The CDR3 covers 17 residues. In nucleotides, the CDR3 is TGTGCCAGCAGTCCCGGACTAACGGGAGCAGGCACCGGGGAGCTGTTTTTT. Protein sequence: CASSPGLTGAGTGELFF.

This clonotype was observed at least ten times. This chain connects TRBV27 to TRBJ2-1; D is uncertain. Germline values: CDR1 MNHEY, CDR2 SMNVEV (reference sequence). V gave up 7 bases and J gave up 4 bases, with 14 bases separating them. The CDR3 sequence is 14 residues long. CDR3 amino acids: CASTPAGVYNEQFF. The CDR3 coding sequence is TGTGCCAGCACTCCAGCTGGGGTATACAATGAGCAGTTCTTC.

This clonotype was observed many times. The chain is built from TRBV20-1 and TRBJ2-1; the match to TRBD2 covers 13 bases. The CDR3 spans 19 residues. V gave up 0 bases and J gave up 0 bases; unmatched junction bases: 8. In germline, CDR1 is DFQATT, CDR2 SNEGSKA (reference sequence). CDR3 coding DNA: TGCAGTGCTAGAGACCCGGGACTAGCGGGGCCCAGCTCCTACAATGAGCAGTTCTTC. Its protein product is CSARDPGLAGPSSYNEQFF.

The V gene is TRBV12-3 or TRBV12-4, the J gene TRBJ2-7; perhaps TRBD2 as D (5 bases). V lost 4 bases to trimming and J lost 2 bases, with 12 bases between them. This CDR3 spans 14 amino acids. CDR3 sequence (DNA): TGTGCCAGCAGTTCCAGACTACAGACCTACGAGCAGTACTTC. Its protein is CASSSRLQTYEQYF.

This clonotype was seen ten or more times. The chain uses TRBV5-5 and TRBJ2-7, with D perhaps given as TRBD1 or TRBD2 (5 bases each). Germline lookup yields CDR1 SGHKS and CDR2 YYEKEE (reference sequence). This CDR3 is built from 14 residues. The V gene lost 0 bases and the J gene lost 2 bases, with 9 bases spanning the gap. The CDR3 here is CASSLGGYPYEQYF. As DNA, the CDR3 is TGTGCCAGCAGCTTGGGGGGGTATCCCTACGAGCAGTACTTC. The whole variable domain, filled in from reference TRBV5-5 and TRBJ2-7, reads DAGVTQSPTHLIKTRGQQVTLRCSPISGHKSVSWYQQVLGQGPQFIFQYYEKEERGRGNFPDRFSARQFPNYSSELNVNALLLGDSALYLCASSLGGYPYEQYFGPGTRLTVT.

At least ten counts were recorded for this clonotype. This chain joins TRBV29-1 and TRBJ1-2, with D possibly matching TRBD1 (5 bases). V was clipped by 0 bases and J by 7 bases, with 15 bases between them. The CDR3 length is 14 residues. The germline V gene encodes CDR1 SQVTM and CDR2 ANQGSEA. In nucleotides, the CDR3 is TGCAGCGTTGAAGAAAGAACCGGGACCTTTGGCTACACCTTC. It encodes CSVEERTGTFGYTF.

In this sample, this clonotype turned up many times. V is TRBV29-1 and J is TRBJ2-2; 14 bases are shared with TRBD2. V shed 7 bases and J 4 bases; nucleotides not matched to a gene: 8. The germline gives CDR1 SQVTM, CDR2 ANQGSEA. The CDR3 sequence is 16 residues long. This chain's CDR3 is CSASGLAGEITGELFF. The CDR3 DNA is TGCAGCGCTTCGGGACTAGCGGGAGAAATCACCGGGGAGCTGTTTTTT.

The chain joins TRBV20-1 to TRBJ1-2; D ambiguous. The germline gives CDR1 DFQATT, CDR2 SNEGSKA (reference sequence). The CDR3 sequence is 12 residues long. V was clipped by 3 bases and J by 7 bases, with 12 bases between them. CDR3 nucleotide sequence: TGCAGTGCTAGTTTTTCGTTTCTTGGCTACACCTTC. Encoded protein: CSASFSFLGYTF.

The chain links TRBV4-1 to TRBJ2-1; 8 nucleotides align to TRBD1. Germline CDR1 is MGHRA and CDR2 is YSYEKL. V gave up 2 bases and J gave up 5 bases; unmatched junction bases: 14. The CDR3 has 18 residues. CDR3 loop: CASSQTLKGWTGHNEQFF. In DNA, the CDR3 is TGCGCCAGCAGCCAAACCCTAAAGGGTTGGACAGGGCACAATGAGCAGTTCTTC.

The V and J genes are TRBV7-8 and TRBJ2-7; the match to TRBD1 covers 10 bases. The V segment lost 5 bases and the J segment 1 base; nucleotides outside the gene matches: 14. Germline V gene data show CDR1 as SGHVS and CDR2 as FQNEAQ. The CDR3 has 18 amino acids. The CDR3 sequence is CASSRLTLRDRGSYEQYF. CDR3 coding DNA: TGTGCCAGCAGCCGACTTACGCTCCGGGACAGGGGTTCCTACGAGCAGTACTTC.